The clone carrying this T cell receptor (beta chain) was detected once. Here immunoSEQ multiplex PCR was the method, and the copy in TCRdb shows in-frame clones only, minus some. The profile covers about 30,000 clones, with about 88% appearing a single time and 7.5% to 9.5% taken by the ten largest. This CDR3 contains 15 residues. Deletions cut 6 bases from V and 4 bases from J, with 18 bases between. Germline-derived CDR1 and CDR2 are MNHNY and SVGAGI (reference sequence). These data originate in a study of PD-L1 blockade in urothelial cancer. Time point meaning: peripheral blood 6 weeks after treatment start.

This clonotype originated in a man aged 80 or over with urothelial cancer. The chain employs TRBV6-6 and TRBJ1-2; a weak D match, TRBD1 (5 bases). Sequenced material: PBMCs, taken around atezolizumab (anti-PD-L1) treatment. The CDR3 loop is CASRESRGGGYGYTF. In nucleotides, the CDR3 is TGTGCCAGCAGGGAGTCTCGGGGCGGGGGCTATGGCTACACCTTC.